The present T cell receptor (beta chain) was sequenced within a study of T cell responses to AZD1222 COVID-19 vaccine. Overall study findings and caveats: Within unmutated variant regions lay the reported targets of nearly half of spike-specific TCRs. White British people made up most donors, females outnumbered males, and clonal diversity was possibly underestimated. Baseline serostatus was positive in only a handful of AZD1222 recipients. Across spike, vaccine-associated CD4 TCRs were found, dominant at 160-218 and 743-854.

Some clones are missing from TCRdb's copy, which holds only in-frame ones; the method was immunoSEQ multiplex PCR. The sample consists of around 270,000 clones, about 94% of them appearing once. Germline V gives CDR1 LGHDT, CDR2 YNNKEL (reference sequence). Trimming removed 0 bases at V and 0 bases at J, with 6 bases between. The CDR3 spans 15 residues. As for this clone: The antigen remains unidentified.

The rearrangement uses TRBV3-1 (or the pseudogene TRBV3-2) and TRBJ1-3; D uncertain. The sample in question was peripheral blood, obtained 28 days after the second AZD1222 dose. The clonotype was recovered from an adult who received the AZD1222 COVID-19 vaccine. The CDR3 loop reads CASSQDLLSGNTIYF. CDR3 nucleotide sequence: TGTGCCAGCAGCCAAGATCTGCTCTCTGGAAACACCATATATTTT.